This TCR beta chain derives from a study of CD4 T cells in relation to SARS-CoV-2 and coronaviruses. Naive and memory CD4+ T cell DNA was deep-sequenced without culture. Sequencing used immunoSEQ multiplex PCR; TCRdb keeps in-frame clones, though not all of them. This repertoire shows 55,000 to 75,000 clones, around 87% found once; its top ten account for around 1.5%. Study-level findings and limits: The assay detects memory recall responses, not culture-primed primary responses. No donor gave both pre-pandemic and post-infection samples.

As regards this clone: Its antigen is undetermined.

The unexposed donors gave CD4+ T cells in about 2011-2019, prior to COVID-19. The TCR sequence derives from a human donor in good health. The sample was memory CD4+ T cells from PBMCs.

The CDR3 region has the DNA TGTGCCAGCAGCCTCGGACCCTACAATGAGCAGTTCTTC. Residues: CASSLGPYNEQFF. This chain links TRBV7-3 with TRBJ2-1; D is unclear. CDR3 size: 13 residues. From germline, CDR1 is SGHTA and CDR2 FQGTGA. V lost 5 bases, J lost 2 bases, and 7 bases lay in between.